This T cell receptor beta chain was found in a study of beta chain features in type 1 diabetes. This CDR3 has 13 amino acids. Looked up from germline, CDR1 is GTSNPN and CDR2 is SVGIG (reference sequence). The germline V and J ends were trimmed by 2 bases and 7 bases, with 11 bases remaining between them. Every bit of the isolated RNA underwent reverse transcription, so sequencing read expressed TCRB transcripts. Sequencing used immunoSEQ multiplex PCR; TCRdb keeps in-frame clones, though not all of them. Among about 320,000 clones listed, 12% to 15% were seen once. The sample comprised central memory CD4+ T cells from blood. The rearrangement links TRBV30 to TRBJ2-2, with D perhaps TRBD1 (6 bases). This clonotype originated in a man in his thirties or forties in good health. The CDR3 sequence: CAWSNTGIGELFF. DNA for the CDR3: TGTGCCTGGAGTAACACAGGGATCGGGGAGCTGTTTTTT.